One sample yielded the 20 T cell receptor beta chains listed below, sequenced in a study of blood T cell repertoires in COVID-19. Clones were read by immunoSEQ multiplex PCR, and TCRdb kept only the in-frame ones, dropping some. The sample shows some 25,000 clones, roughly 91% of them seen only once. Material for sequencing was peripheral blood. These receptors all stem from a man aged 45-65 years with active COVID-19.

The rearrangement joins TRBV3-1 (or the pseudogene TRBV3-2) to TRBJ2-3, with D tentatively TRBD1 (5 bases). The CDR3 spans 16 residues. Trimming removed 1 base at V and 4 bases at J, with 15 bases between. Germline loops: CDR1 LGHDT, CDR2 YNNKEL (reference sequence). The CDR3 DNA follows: TGTGCCAGCAGCCAAGTCGGCAGGGTGGCCCCAGATACGCAGTATTTT. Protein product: CASSQVGRVAPDTQYF.

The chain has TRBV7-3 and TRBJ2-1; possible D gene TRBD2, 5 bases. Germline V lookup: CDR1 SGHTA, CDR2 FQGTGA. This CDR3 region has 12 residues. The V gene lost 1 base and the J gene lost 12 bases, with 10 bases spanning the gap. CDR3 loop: CASSLIAGAQFF. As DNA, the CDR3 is TGTGCCAGCAGCTTAATTGCGGGCGCGCAGTTCTTC.

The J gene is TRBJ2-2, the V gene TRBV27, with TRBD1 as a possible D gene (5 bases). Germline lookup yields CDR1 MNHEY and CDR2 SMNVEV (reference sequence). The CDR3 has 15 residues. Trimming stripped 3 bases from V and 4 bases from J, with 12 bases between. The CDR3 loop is CASSFRGDLTGELFF. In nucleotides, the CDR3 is TGTGCCAGCAGTTTTAGGGGTGACCTCACCGGGGAGCTGTTTTTT.

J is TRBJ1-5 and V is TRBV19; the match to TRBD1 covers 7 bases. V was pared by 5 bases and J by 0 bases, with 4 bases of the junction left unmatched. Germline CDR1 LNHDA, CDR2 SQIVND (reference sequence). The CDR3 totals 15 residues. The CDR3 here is CASSVTGNSNQPQHF. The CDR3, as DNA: TGTGCCAGTAGTGTGACAGGGAATAGCAATCAGCCCCAGCATTTT.

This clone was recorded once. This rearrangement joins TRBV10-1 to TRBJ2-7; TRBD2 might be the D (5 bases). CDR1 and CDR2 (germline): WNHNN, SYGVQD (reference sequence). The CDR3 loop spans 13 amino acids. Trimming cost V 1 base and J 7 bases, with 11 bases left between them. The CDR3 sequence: CASSEWETGEQYV. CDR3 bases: TGCGCCAGCAGTGAGTGGGAAACGGGGGAGCAGTACGTC.

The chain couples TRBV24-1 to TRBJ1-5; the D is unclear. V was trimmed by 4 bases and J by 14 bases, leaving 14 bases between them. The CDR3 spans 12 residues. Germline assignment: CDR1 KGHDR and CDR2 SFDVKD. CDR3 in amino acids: CATSDSLGPEHF. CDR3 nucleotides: TGTGCCACCAGTGACTCCCTGGGCCCGGAGCATTTT.

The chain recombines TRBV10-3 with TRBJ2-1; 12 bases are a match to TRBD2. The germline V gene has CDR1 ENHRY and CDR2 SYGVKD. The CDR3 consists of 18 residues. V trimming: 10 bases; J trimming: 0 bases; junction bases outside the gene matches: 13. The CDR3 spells CATRGGTSGPSSYNEQFF. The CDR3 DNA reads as TGTGCCACGCGAGGGGGGACTAGCGGGCCCAGCTCCTACAATGAGCAGTTCTTC.

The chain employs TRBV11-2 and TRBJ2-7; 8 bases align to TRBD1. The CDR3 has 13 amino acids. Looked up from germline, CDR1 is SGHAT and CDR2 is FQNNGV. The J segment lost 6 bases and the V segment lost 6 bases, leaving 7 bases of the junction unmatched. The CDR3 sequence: CASRFRGLAEQYF. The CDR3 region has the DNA TGTGCCAGCAGGTTCAGGGGGCTTGCCGAGCAGTACTTC.

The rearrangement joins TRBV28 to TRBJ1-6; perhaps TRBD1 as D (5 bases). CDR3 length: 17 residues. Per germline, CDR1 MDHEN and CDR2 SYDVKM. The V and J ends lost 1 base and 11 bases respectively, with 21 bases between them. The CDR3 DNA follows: TGTGCCAGCAGTTTATCGAAGTCGGGGGGGTTATTAACACCCCTCCACTTT. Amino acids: CASSLSKSGGLLTPLHF. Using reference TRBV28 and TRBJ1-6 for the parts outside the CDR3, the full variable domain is DVKVTQSSRYLVKRTGEKVFLECVQDMDHENMFWYRQDPGLGLRLIYFSYDVKMKEKGDIPEGYSVSREKKERFSLILESASTNQTSMYLCASSLSKSGGLLTPLHFGNGTRLTVT.

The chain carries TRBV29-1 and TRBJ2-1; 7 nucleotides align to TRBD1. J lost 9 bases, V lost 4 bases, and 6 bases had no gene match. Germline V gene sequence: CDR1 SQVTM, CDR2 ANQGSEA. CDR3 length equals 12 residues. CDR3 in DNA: TGCAGCGTTGTGAGGGGGCCTGGTGAGCAGTTCTTC. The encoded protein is CSVVRGPGEQFF.

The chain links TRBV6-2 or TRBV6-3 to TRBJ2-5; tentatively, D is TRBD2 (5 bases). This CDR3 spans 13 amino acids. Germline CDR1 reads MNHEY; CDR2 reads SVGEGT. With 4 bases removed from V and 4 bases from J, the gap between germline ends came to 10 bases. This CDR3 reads CASSWHAGETQYF. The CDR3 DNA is TGTGCCAGCAGTTGGCACGCGGGAGAGACCCAGTACTTC.

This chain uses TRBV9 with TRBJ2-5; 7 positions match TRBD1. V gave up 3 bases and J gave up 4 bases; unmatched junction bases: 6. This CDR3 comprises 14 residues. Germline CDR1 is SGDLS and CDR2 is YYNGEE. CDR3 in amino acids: CASSGFRDRETQYF. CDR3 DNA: TGTGCCAGCAGCGGTTTTCGGGACAGAGAGACCCAGTACTTC. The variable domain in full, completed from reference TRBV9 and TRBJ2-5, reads DSGVTQTPKHLITATGQRVTLRCSPRSGDLSVYWYQQSLDQGLQFLIQYYNGEERAKGNILERFSAQQFPDLHSELNLSSLELGDSALYFCASSGFRDRETQYFGPGTRLLVL.

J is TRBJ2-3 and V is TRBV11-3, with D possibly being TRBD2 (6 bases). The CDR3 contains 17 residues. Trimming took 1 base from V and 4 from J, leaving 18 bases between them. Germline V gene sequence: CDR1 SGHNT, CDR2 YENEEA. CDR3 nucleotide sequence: TGTGCCAGCAGCTTAGGGGGCGGAGGGTCTAGGCCAGATACGCAGTATTTT. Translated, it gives CASSLGGGGSRPDTQYF.

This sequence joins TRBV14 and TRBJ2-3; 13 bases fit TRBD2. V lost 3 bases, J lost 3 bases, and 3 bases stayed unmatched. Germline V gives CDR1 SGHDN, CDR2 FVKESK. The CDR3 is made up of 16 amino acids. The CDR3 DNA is TGTGCCAGCAGCCAGGGACTAGCGGGACTTACAGATACGCAGTATTTT. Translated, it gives CASSQGLAGLTDTQYF.

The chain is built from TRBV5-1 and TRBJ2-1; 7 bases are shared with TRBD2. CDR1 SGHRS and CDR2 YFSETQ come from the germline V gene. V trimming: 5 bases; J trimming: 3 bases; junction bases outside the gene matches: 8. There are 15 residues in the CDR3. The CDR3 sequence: CASSPREGIYNEQFF. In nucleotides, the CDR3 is TGCGCCAGCAGTCCCAGGGAGGGGATCTACAATGAGCAGTTCTTC. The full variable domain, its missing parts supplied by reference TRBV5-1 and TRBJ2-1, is KAGVTQTPRYLIKTRGQQVTLSCSPISGHRSVSWYQQTPGQGLQFLFEYFSETQRNKGNFPGRFSGRQFSNSRSEMNVSTLELGDSALYLCASSPREGIYNEQFFGPGTRLTVL.

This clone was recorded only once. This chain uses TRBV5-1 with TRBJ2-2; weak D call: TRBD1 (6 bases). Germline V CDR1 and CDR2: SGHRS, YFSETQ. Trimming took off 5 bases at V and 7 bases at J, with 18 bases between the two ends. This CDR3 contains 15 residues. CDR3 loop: CASRIVGGVDGELFF. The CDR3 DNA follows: TGCGCCAGCAGGATTGTAGGGGGTGTAGACGGGGAGCTGTTTTTT.

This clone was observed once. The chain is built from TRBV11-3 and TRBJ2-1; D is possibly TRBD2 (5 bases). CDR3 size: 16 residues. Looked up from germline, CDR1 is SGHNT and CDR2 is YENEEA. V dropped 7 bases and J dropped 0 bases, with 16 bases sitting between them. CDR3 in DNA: TGTGCCAGCACCCCAAGGAGTGGGAGCTCCTACAATGAGCAGTTCTTC. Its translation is CASTPRSGSSYNEQFF.

The CDR3 region has the DNA TGTGCCAGTACCGCCACAGGCACAGATACGCAGTATTTT. Its translation: CASTATGTDTQYF. This chain uses TRBV19 with TRBJ2-3; D gene unclear. CDR3 size: 13 residues. Germline lookup yields CDR1 LNHDA and CDR2 SQIVND (reference sequence). V was clipped by 7 bases and J by 1 base, with 9 bases between them.

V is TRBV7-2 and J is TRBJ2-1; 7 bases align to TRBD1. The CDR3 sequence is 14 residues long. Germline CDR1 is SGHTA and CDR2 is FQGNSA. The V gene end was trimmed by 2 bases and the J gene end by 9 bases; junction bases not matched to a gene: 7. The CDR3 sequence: CASSLRQGQTEQFF. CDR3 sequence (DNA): TGTGCCAGCAGCTTACGACAGGGTCAGACTGAGCAGTTCTTC. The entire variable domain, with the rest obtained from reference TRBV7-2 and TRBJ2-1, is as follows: GAGVSQSPSNKVTEKGKDVELRCDPISGHTALYWYRQSLGQGLEFLIYFQGNSAPDKSGLPSDRFSAERTGGSVSTLTIQRTQQEDSAVYLCASSLRQGQTEQFFGPGTRLTVL.

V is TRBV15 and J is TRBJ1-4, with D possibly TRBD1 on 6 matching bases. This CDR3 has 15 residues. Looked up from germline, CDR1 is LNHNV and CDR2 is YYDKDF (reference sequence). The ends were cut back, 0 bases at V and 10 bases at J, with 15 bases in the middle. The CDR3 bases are TGTGCCACCAGCAGAGAAGGGACACTACTAGGAAAACTGTTTTTT. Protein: CATSREGTLLGKLFF.